The present T cell receptor beta chain was sequenced within a study of T-cell memory formation after mild COVID-19. This clonotype was seen only a few times. Germline CDR1 reads DFQATT; CDR2 reads SNEGSKA (reference sequence). This CDR3 comprises 14 residues. V trimming: 2 bases; J trimming: 4 bases; junction bases outside the gene matches: 7. Using its own MiXCR run on the 5' RACE reads, TCRdb lists one record per CDR3 protein. The repertoire consists of under 250,000 distinct CDR3 sequences, with 27% occurring once and the leading ten covering 10% to 12%. Sequenced sample: PBMCs or a T cell subset sorted from them (not recorded which). This rearrangement joins TRBV20-1 to TRBJ1-2, with 7 nucleotides matching TRBD1. This receptor was identified in an adult woman who had mild COVID-19 (a few samples of this study predate the infection). Cell type and time point are not known. The CDR3 protein is CSARPWTGSYGYTF. The CDR3 nucleotides read TGCAGTGCTAGACCCTGGACAGGAAGCTATGGCTACACCTTC.